These 25 T cell receptor beta chains were sequenced from one sample in a study of naive and memory T cell subsets. Study findings and constraints: Especially in CD8 cells, naive repertoires contained a few larger clonotypes, possibly CD45RA-re-expressing memory cells.

Which antigens these TCRs recognize remains unknown. The beta constant-region primer was an equimolar mix of two oligonucleotides covering TRBC1 and TRBC2. The ligated cDNA underwent four PCR rounds using SP2 and nested alpha and beta constant-region primers. TCRdb passed the UMI-ligation and nested PCR reads through MiXCR, listing each CDR3 protein once. Among approximately 150,000 distinct CDR3 sequences listed, about 20% were seen once. Specimen: naive CD8+ T cells from blood. These receptors were collected from a human donor in good health.

The rearrangement uses TRBV13 and TRBJ2-7, with 8 bases aligning to TRBD1. Germline V gene data show CDR1 as PRHDT and CDR2 as FYEKMQ (reference sequence). The CDR3 length is 12 residues. The V segment lost 10 bases and the J segment 1 base; nucleotides outside the gene matches: 3. The CDR3 is CATGQGSYEQYF. The CDR3 DNA reads as TGTGCCACCGGACAGGGTTCCTACGAGCAGTACTTC.

In DNA, the CDR3 is TGTGCCAGCAGTTACGGCAGTACTAACTACAATGAGCAGTTCTTC. Translated, it gives CASSYGSTNYNEQFF. V is TRBV6-5 and J is TRBJ2-1; D remains unclear. CDR1 and CDR2 (germline): MNHEY, SVGAGI. V was cut by 2 bases and J by 3 bases, with 11 bases left in between. This CDR3 has 15 amino acids.

V usage is TRBV6-5 and J usage is TRBJ2-1; weak D call: TRBD1 (5 bases). Trimming took off 2 bases at V and 8 bases at J, with 13 bases between the two ends. Germline CDR1 reads MNHEY; CDR2 reads SVGAGI. The CDR3 extends over 14 amino acids. The CDR3 DNA is TGTGCCAGCAGTTACAGTAGGGGTTGGGATGAGCAGTTCTTC. Translating it yields CASSYSRGWDEQFF.

The V gene is TRBV20-1, the J gene TRBJ2-1, with D perhaps TRBD2 (5 bases). Trimming removed 3 bases at V and 1 base at J, with 16 bases between. The length of the CDR3 is 16 residues. Germline CDR1 DFQATT, CDR2 SNEGSKA (reference sequence). CDR3 in DNA: TGCAGTGCTAGCCCCCTGATAGCGCAGTCCTACAATGAGCAGTTCTTC. It codes for CSASPLIAQSYNEQFF.

Only a few counts were recorded for this clonotype. The chain carries TRBV6-5 and TRBJ2-1, with 10 bases matching TRBD2. CDR3 size: 16 residues. Looked up from germline, CDR1 is MNHEY and CDR2 is SVGAGI. Trimming removed 2 bases from V and 2 bases from J; junction bases left unmatched: 3. The CDR3 loop is CASSYQAGGPYNEQFF. CDR3 nucleotide sequence: TGTGCCAGCAGTTACCAAGCGGGAGGGCCCTACAATGAGCAGTTCTTC.

This clonotype was counted only a few times. The J gene is TRBJ2-7, the V gene TRBV28; the match to TRBD2 covers 8 bases. Germline CDR1 is MDHEN and CDR2 is SYDVKM. This CDR3 is 14 amino acids long. V trimming: 5 bases; J trimming: 5 bases; junction bases outside the gene matches: 8. CDR3 in amino acids: CASSHTGLVNEQYF. Here the CDR3 DNA reads TGTGCCAGCAGTCATACGGGACTAGTGAACGAGCAGTACTTC.

The rearrangement joins TRBV28 to TRBJ2-1; TRBD2 matches at 9 bases. V lost 2 bases, J lost 8 bases, and 7 bases stayed unmatched. Germline V gives CDR1 MDHEN, CDR2 SYDVKM. CDR3 length: 15 amino acids. The CDR3 region is CASSLGASGTDEQFF. DNA of the CDR3: TGTGCCAGCAGTTTAGGGGCTAGCGGGACAGATGAGCAGTTCTTC.

This chain links TRBV18 with TRBJ2-7, with TRBD1 matching over 12 bases. The CDR3 length is 15 residues. V was pared by 4 bases and J by 4 bases, with 5 bases of the junction left unmatched. Germline CDR1 and CDR2: KGHSH and LQKENI. CDR3 coding DNA: TGTGCCAGCTCACTCCGGGACAGGGGGCAGTACGAGCAGTACTTC. It specifies CASSLRDRGQYEQYF.

The chain carries TRBV5-6 and TRBJ2-1; D gene uncertain. The CDR3 totals 15 residues. Germline V gene lookup returns CDR1 SGHDT and CDR2 YYEEEE. The V end was cut by 0 bases, the J end by 1 base, with 8 bases between. CDR3 sequence reads: CASSLEPLSYNEQFF. The CDR3 DNA sequence: TGTGCCAGCAGCTTGGAGCCGCTGTCCTACAATGAGCAGTTCTTC.

The CDR3 region is CASSLGLGGPFYEQYF. CDR3 DNA: TGTGCCAGCAGCTTAGGATTGGGGGGTCCCTTCTACGAGCAGTACTTC. The rearrangement joins TRBV11-2 to TRBJ2-7; D perhaps matches TRBD2 (6 bases). The length of the CDR3 is 16 residues. Trimming took off 1 base at V and 3 bases at J, with 16 bases between the two ends. Germline V gives CDR1 SGHAT, CDR2 FQNNGV.

This chain joins TRBV7-8 and TRBJ2-3; D uncertain. The CDR3 runs to 14 residues. CDR1 and CDR2 from the germline V gene are SGHVS and FQNEAQ. V was cut by 0 bases and J by 6 bases, with 10 bases left in between. In DNA form, the CDR3 reads TGTGCCAGCAGCTTAGCCAAACTTCTTGATACGCAGTATTTT. It specifies CASSLAKLLDTQYF.

The sample holds a few counts of this clonotype. This chain uses TRBV27 with TRBJ2-2; a possible D gene is TRBD2 (5 bases). CDR1 and CDR2 (germline): MNHEY, SMNVEV (reference sequence). Deletions cut 8 bases from V and 2 bases from J, with 12 bases between. CDR3 size: 14 residues. The CDR3 protein is CASRELENTGELFF. Written as DNA, the CDR3 is TGTGCCAGCCGGGAACTTGAAAACACCGGGGAGCTGTTTTTT.

This clonotype was seen only a few times. This rearrangement joins TRBV5-1 to TRBJ2-1; D gene uncertain. The CDR3 is 13 residues long. Germline CDR1 reads SGHRS; CDR2 reads YFSETQ. Trimming stripped 0 bases from V and 3 bases from J, with 4 bases between. DNA for the CDR3: TGCGCCAGCAGCTTGGTTAACTACAATGAGCAGTTCTTC. Its protein product is CASSLVNYNEQFF.

The V call is TRBV28, the J call TRBJ1-2; perhaps TRBD1 as D (6 bases). Germline CDR1 reads MDHEN; CDR2 reads SYDVKM. Trimming left V 6 bases short and J 8 bases short, with 16 bases between. CDR3 size: 13 residues. CDR3 in DNA: TGTGCCAGCAGGAAGGGGGGGGGTCACGGCTACACCTTC. It yields the protein CASRKGGGHGYTF.

The chain employs TRBV15 and TRBJ2-1; 10 nucleotides align to TRBD2. With V trimmed by 5 bases and J by 5 bases, 12 bases remained unmatched. This CDR3 has 17 amino acids. CDR1 and CDR2 (germline): LNHNV, YYDKDF (reference sequence). CDR3 protein: CATSGSTSGISHNEQFF. CDR3 DNA: TGTGCCACCAGCGGGTCAACTAGCGGGATAAGTCACAATGAGCAGTTCTTC.

The chain couples TRBV2 to TRBJ2-7, with TRBD2 identical over 8 bases. Per the germline V gene, CDR1 is SNHLY and CDR2 is FYNNEI. V shed 10 bases and J 3 bases; nucleotides not matched to a gene: 11. The CDR3 spans 14 residues. The CDR3 nucleotides are TGTGCCACAGATGCCTTAGCGGGGAGCTACGAGCAGTACTTC. Translating it yields CATDALAGSYEQYF.

The chain couples TRBV6-2 or TRBV6-3 to TRBJ1-2; D gene ambiguous. This CDR3 is built from 13 residues. Germline values: CDR1 MNHEY, CDR2 SVGEGT. Trimming shortened V by 6 bases and J by 6 bases, and 14 bases separated the two germline ends. The CDR3 DNA follows: TGTGCCAGCAGCCGTCTGGGCCAAGATGGCTACACCTTC. Residues: CASSRLGQDGYTF.

This clonotype was counted at least ten times. The chain joins TRBV28 to TRBJ2-7; 8 bases map to TRBD1. The CDR3 runs to 11 residues. With V trimmed by 8 bases and J by 7 bases, 4 bases remained unmatched. CDR1 MDHEN and CDR2 SYDVKM come from the germline V gene. CDR3 sequence: CASDRGLEQYF. CDR3 nucleotide sequence: TGTGCCAGCGACAGGGGCTTGGAGCAGTACTTC.

The chain recombines TRBV28 with TRBJ2-1; TRBD1 matches 9 bases. J was trimmed by 5 bases and V by 5 bases; bases with no gene match: 4. Germline CDR1 is MDHEN and CDR2 is SYDVKM. The CDR3 length is 14 residues. The CDR3 reads CASSNRGPDNEQFF. CDR3 nucleotide sequence: TGTGCCAGCAGTAACAGGGGGCCCGACAATGAGCAGTTCTTC.

This clonotype appeared a single time. The chain has TRBV30 and TRBJ2-1; 7 nucleotides agree with TRBD2. V gave up 3 bases and J gave up 8 bases; unmatched junction bases: 10. From germline, CDR1 is GTSNPN and CDR2 SVGIG (reference sequence). This CDR3 comprises 14 residues. CDR3 sequence reads: CAWRSGAGVDEQFF. Here the CDR3 DNA reads TGTGCCTGGAGGTCCGGGGCGGGAGTTGATGAGCAGTTCTTC.

The rearrangement links TRBV19 to TRBJ1-1, with TRBD1 matching 7 bases. This CDR3 region has 15 residues. V gave up 6 bases and J gave up 4 bases; unmatched junction bases: 11. Germline V gene data show CDR1 as LNHDA and CDR2 as SQIVND (reference sequence). This CDR3 is CASSQQGPAGTEAFF. The DNA of the CDR3 is TGTGCCAGTAGCCAACAGGGGCCGGCGGGCACTGAAGCTTTCTTT.

V and J are TRBV7-2 and TRBJ1-1; D unresolved. The CDR3 contains 13 residues. CDR1 and CDR2 (germline): SGHTA, FQGNSA. The V end lost 5 bases, the J end lost 8 bases, and 15 bases lay between the germline ends. The DNA of the CDR3 is TGTGCCAGCAGCCAACCGTCTGAAATGGAAGCTTTCTTT. It codes for CASSQPSEMEAFF.

The chain joins TRBV4-1 to TRBJ2-5; 14 nucleotides align to TRBD2. The CDR3 is 18 residues long. The V and J ends lost 5 bases and 4 bases, in that order; junction bases with no gene match: 12. Germline V gene lookup returns CDR1 MGHRA and CDR2 YSYEKL. DNA of the CDR3: TGCGCCAGCAGCTCCGGGACTAGCGGGAGCGGATTTTTAGAGACCCAGTACTTC. The encoded protein is CASSSGTSGSGFLETQYF.

The chain recombines TRBV28 with TRBJ2-7; D is undetermined. V was pared by 3 bases and J by 5 bases, with 11 bases between. The germline gives CDR1 MDHEN, CDR2 SYDVKM. The CDR3 runs 13 residues. CDR3 loop: CASSFGIFHEQYF. CDR3 nucleotides: TGTGCCAGCAGTTTCGGCATTTTTCACGAGCAGTACTTC.

The rearrangement links TRBV28 to TRBJ2-7, with a weak D call TRBD1 (6 bases). The CDR3 runs 15 residues. Germline-derived CDR1 and CDR2 are MDHEN and SYDVKM. Trimming cost V 1 base and J 0 bases, with 10 bases left between them. The CDR3 bases are TGTGCCAGCAGTTTATATACAGGGCCCTCCTACGAGCAGTACTTC. Its translation: CASSLYTGPSYEQYF.